This T cell receptor beta chain was profiled in a study of human T cells and chemical hapten exposure. Study-wide background: The scalp of each patient received a weekly diphenylcyclopropenone dose for the full roughly 22-week study. Overall study findings and caveats: Relative to control repertoires, expanded TCRs gave rise to significantly more large CDR3 similarity clusters.

The CDR3 covers 11 residues. V was pared by 4 bases and J by 11 bases, with 9 bases between. As to time point: patch test 2, 6 weeks after DPC sensitization. Treatment reported: therapeutic diphenylcyclopropenone sensitization with weekly scalp DPC. The starting material, unfractionated whole blood, was used for total RNA extraction. Unique molecular identifiers were attached to individual cDNA molecules within the library. TCRdb analysed the RACE reads with MiXCR anew, one entry per CDR3 protein. The data contain roughly 40,000 distinct CDR3 sequences, more than 9% of them singletons. A few counts support this clonotype. Its target is unknown.

This sequence was found in a woman in her thirties with alopecia areata. Some clones in this sample may be carry-over from other donors' samples. Sequenced material: whole blood, taken in connection with sensitization to the hapten diphenylcyclopropenone (DPC). The rearrangement joins TRBV12-3 or TRBV12-4 to TRBJ2-1; D unresolved. The CDR3: CASSSLPKQFF. DNA of the CDR3: TGTGCCAGCAGTTCCTTACCTAAGCAGTTCTTC.